This is a list of T cell receptor beta chains from one sample in a study of cytomegalovirus exposure and HLA in healthy donors. Generated by immunoSEQ multiplex PCR, the TCRdb table keeps only in-frame clones and is missing some. In total, the table holds around 53,000 clones. Sequencing was done on a sample of PBMCs. The receptors were sampled from a male donor in good health and CMV-seropositive. The CDR3 runs from the conserved cysteine through the conserved F or W. A D gene is named only where the DNA matches it firmly.

V gene,J gene,D gene,CDR3 protein,CDR3 DNA
TRBV4-3,TRBJ1-1,NA,CASSQDQMNTEAFF,TGCGCCAGCAGCCAAGACCAGATGAACACTGAAGCTTTCTTT
TRBV5-1,TRBJ1-3,NA,CASSPDTGNTIYF,TGCGCCAGCAGCCCGGACACTGGAAACACCATATATTTT
TRBV4-1,TRBJ2-3,TRBD2,CASSQEQLAGGRDTQYF,TGCGCCAGCAGCCAGGAACAACTAGCGGGGGGACGAGATACGCAGTATTTT
TRBV5-6,TRBJ1-5,TRBD1,CASSLGARGPQPQHF,TGTGCCAGCAGCTTAGGGGCGAGGGGGCCTCAGCCCCAGCATTTT
TRBV5-4,TRBJ2-2,NA,CASSLAPFTGELFF,TGTGCCAGCAGCTTGGCCCCCTTCACCGGGGAGCTGTTTTTT
TRBV7-9,TRBJ2-1,TRBD2,CASSFPFAGGKIYNEQFF,TGTGCCAGCAGCTTCCCCTTCGCGGGGGGCAAAATCTACAATGAGCAGTTCTTC
TRBV4-3,TRBJ2-5,NA,CASSRGGVGETQYF,TGCGCCAGCAGCCGCGGCGGGGTGGGAGAGACCCAGTACTTC
TRBV5-6,TRBJ1-5,NA,CASSLDSSNQPQHF,TGTGCCAGCAGCTTAGACAGTAGCAATCAGCCCCAGCATTTT
TRBV7-2,TRBJ2-5,TRBD2,CASSLARTSGETQYF,TGTGCCAGCAGCTTAGCGAGGACTAGCGGAGAGACCCAGTACTTC
TRBV13,TRBJ1-1,TRBD1,CASSSPPAGQGAKAFF,TGTGCCAGCAGCTCCCCGCCCGCGGGACAGGGGGCAAAAGCTTTCTTT
TRBV28,TRBJ2-1,NA,CASSPNTYNEQFF,TGTGCCAGCAGTCCCAACACCTACAATGAGCAGTTCTTC
TRBV6-1,TRBJ1-5,TRBD1,CASSDRGPNQPQHF,TGTGCCAGCAGTGACAGGGGGCCCAATCAGCCCCAGCATTTT
TRBV7-9,TRBJ1-3,NA,CASSLVAGVGNTIYF,TGTGCCAGCAGCTTAGTGGCGGGGGTCGGAAACACCATATATTTT
TRBV4-1,TRBJ1-1,NA,CASSLWGGEAFF,TGCGCCAGCAGCCTTTGGGGAGGGGAAGCTTTCTTT
TRBV7-2,TRBJ2-7,NA,CASSLGRGYEQYF,TGTGCCAGCAGCTTAGGGAGGGGCTACGAGCAGTACTTC
TRBV6-1,TRBJ2-1,TRBD1,CASSGTGPSSYNEQFF,TGTGCCAGCAGTGGGACAGGGCCTAGCTCCTACAATGAGCAGTTCTTC
TRBV15,TRBJ2-7,NA,CATSRTDTYEQYF,TGTGCCACCAGCAGGACAGATACCTACGAGCAGTACTTC
TRBV6-5,TRBJ2-7,TRBD1,CASSWDRLAYEQYF,TGTGCCAGCAGTTGGGACAGGCTAGCCTACGAGCAGTACTTC
TRBV6-1,TRBJ2-3,TRBD1,CASSEGQGGITDTQYF,TGTGCCAGCAGTGAGGGACAGGGGGGGATCACAGATACGCAGTATTTT
TRBV6-1,TRBJ2-2,NA,CASGEPWNTGELFF,TGTGCCAGCGGGGAGCCGTGGAACACCGGGGAGCTGTTTTTT
TRBV9,TRBJ2-1,TRBD2,CASSVEGGGADEQFF,TGTGCCAGCAGCGTAGAGGGCGGGGGGGCGGATGAGCAGTTCTTC
TRBV29-1,TRBJ2-5,NA,CSGMGGKETQYF,TGCAGCGGGATGGGGGGAAAAGAGACCCAGTACTTC
TRBV29-1,TRBJ1-5,NA,CSVLTGNQPQHF,TGCAGCGTCTTGACAGGCAATCAGCCCCAGCATTTT
TRBV27,TRBJ2-3,TRBD2,CASRGLRRGTTDTQYF,TGTGCCAGCCGCGGCCTACGGCGGGGGACCACAGATACGCAGTATTTT
TRBV15,TRBJ2-1,TRBD2,CATSRTNLAGDTDEQFF,TGTGCCACCAGCAGAACAAATCTAGCGGGCGATACCGATGAGCAGTTCTTC
TRBV19,TRBJ2-5,TRBD1,CASSPPIQGGETQYF,TGTGCCAGTAGTCCTCCCATACAGGGGGGCGAGACCCAGTACTTC
TRBV19,TRBJ2-7,NA,CASSPRLGWYEQYF,TGTGCCAGTAGTCCGCGACTAGGCTGGTACGAGCAGTACTTC
TRBV27,TRBJ1-5,NA,CASSLYGPNQPQHF,TGTGCCAGCAGTTTATATGGCCCGAATCAGCCCCAGCATTTT
TRBV28,TRBJ1-5,NA,CASSSLTAGVYSNQPQHF,TGTGCCAGCAGTTCCTTGACAGCAGGGGTTTATAGCAATCAGCCCCAGCATTTT
TRBV23-1,TRBJ2-7,TRBD1,CASSPTRRQGAYEQYF,TGCGCCAGCAGTCCTACGAGGAGACAGGGGGCCTACGAGCAGTACTTC
TRBV2,TRBJ2-5,TRBD2,CASNIGLALTGGETQYF,TGTGCCAGCAACATTGGACTAGCGCTCACCGGTGGCGAGACCCAGTACTTC
TRBV19,TRBJ2-1,TRBD2,CASMRDYSVNNEQFF,TGTGCCAGTATGCGGGACTATTCGGTAAACAATGAGCAGTTCTTC
TRBV28,TRBJ1-6,TRBD1,CASRGQSNSPLHF,TGTGCCAGCAGGGGACAGTCGAATTCACCCCTCCACTTT
TRBV5-7,TRBJ1-5,NA,CASSYQTGIEVAQHF,TGTGCCAGCAGCTACCAAACAGGGATAGAAGTAGCCCAGCATTTT
TRBV19,TRBJ1-1,NA,CASSIGRVNEAFF,TGTGCCAGTAGTATAGGCAGGGTAAACGAAGCTTTCTTT
TRBV9,TRBJ2-2,NA,CASSVHGGGELFF,TGTGCCAGCAGCGTTCACGGGGGCGGGGAGCTGTTTTTT
TRBV28,TRBJ2-3,TRBD1,CALAGQGQYTQYF,TGTGCCCTCGCGGGACAGGGACAATATACGCAGTATTTT
TRBV11-3,TRBJ2-7,NA,CASSPGVGAHEQYF,TGTGCCAGCAGCCCCGGAGTGGGGGCTCACGAGCAGTACTTC
TRBV10-3,TRBJ2-5,NA,CAISESGGGKTQYF,TGTGCCATCAGTGAGTCCGGTGGAGGAAAGACCCAGTACTTC
TRBV19,TRBJ1-5,TRBD1,CASKRQGDDQPQHF,TGTGCCAGTAAGAGACAGGGGGACGATCAGCCCCAGCATTTT